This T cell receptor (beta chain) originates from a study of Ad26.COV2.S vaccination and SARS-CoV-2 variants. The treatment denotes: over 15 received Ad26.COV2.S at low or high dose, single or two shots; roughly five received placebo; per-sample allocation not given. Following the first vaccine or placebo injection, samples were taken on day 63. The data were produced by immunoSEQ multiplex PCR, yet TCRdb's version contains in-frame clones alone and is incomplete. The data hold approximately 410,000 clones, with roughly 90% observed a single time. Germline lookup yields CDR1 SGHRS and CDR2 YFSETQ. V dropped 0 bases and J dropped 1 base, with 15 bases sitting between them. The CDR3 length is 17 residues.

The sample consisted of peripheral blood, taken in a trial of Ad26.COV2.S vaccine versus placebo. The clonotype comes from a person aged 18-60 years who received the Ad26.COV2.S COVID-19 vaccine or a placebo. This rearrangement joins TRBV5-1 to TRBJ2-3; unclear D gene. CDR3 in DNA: TGCGCCAGCAGCTTGGTACAACTTCTCTCAGGCACAGATACGCAGTATTTT. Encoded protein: CASSLVQLLSGTDTQYF.